This T cell receptor beta chain was recovered during a study of control samples from healthy donors and cancer patients. CDR1 is SGHTA, CDR2 FQGNSA, per germline. This CDR3 is built from 15 residues. Trimming at V came to 5 bases and at J to 2 bases, leaving 8 bases not matched to a gene. The repertoire was sequenced with immunoSEQ multiplex PCR; TCRdb's copy has only in-frame clones and lacks some. The sample shows about 130,000 clones, about 93% of them seen only once. The chain employs TRBV7-2 and TRBJ2-7; 8 bases line up with TRBD2. This clonotype originated in a man between 60 and 75 years old with colorectal cancer. Sequencing was performed on PBMCs. The CDR3 DNA follows: TGTGCCAGCAGCCTCGGGGGGGGCCATACCTACGAGCAGTACTTC. Translating gives CASSLGGGHTYEQYF.